This T cell receptor (beta chain) came from a study of CD8 T cells in Susac syndrome (dated by TCRdb to the late 2010s). About the investigation overall: Repertoire sequencing was used to test whether CD8+ T cell activation and differentiation in Susac syndrome was antigen driven.

Peripheral blood CD8+ and CD4+ T cells from healthy donors, Susac syndrome patients and multiple sclerosis patients were profiled by high-throughput TCR beta sequencing. Treatment-naive patients with stable or active relapsing-remitting disease fulfilling revised McDonald criteria were used as multiple sclerosis controls. Bulk CD8+ and CD4+ T cells were purified by magnetic negative isolation, while CD8+ TEMRA cells were enriched using FACS. Blood was drawn into EDTA tubes, processed within 24 hours, and PBMCs were isolated by density gradient centrifugation. PBMCs destined for TCR sequencing were cryopreserved in liquid nitrogen and later thawed in a 37 °C water bath. The sorted or isolated CD4+, CD8+ and CD8+ TEMRA cells had a purity of 90% or higher. Paper-wide results and their limitations: The number of individuals in the TCR sequencing and HLA analysis was recognized as being relatively small.

RNA was extracted using the RNeasy kit, and roughly 0.5 to 1 ug of the RNA was reverse transcribed with random hexamers. The immunoSEQ multiplex PCR assay, covering 54 Vbeta and 13 Jbeta segments, was used to amplify TCR beta CDR3 regions. To correct PCR amplification bias, a synthetic template baseline was used for both primer optimization and computational correction. The authors' pipeline ran thus. Reads were assigned to V, D and J genes according to IMGT and analyzed in immunoSEQ Analyzer, with only productive sequences retained. To calculate clonality, Shannon entropy was normalized by log2 of the number of productive unique sequences and then subtracted from one. For each patient and control, public and private clones were evaluated among the 100 most prevalent clones. Clones were defined as Susac-specific if absent from the healthy and MS cohorts, from around 1,000 published viral clones and from other ImmuneACCESS disease sequences. The public sequencing data were trimmed at Q25 with fastp and processed into clonotypes with MiXCR by TCRdb, which kept only in-frame beta chains. Under each unique CDR3 protein, matching rows form one entry showing the most common genes and DNA. TCRdb's processing, not the authors', yielded these V and J calls. The sample data list hundreds of thousands of distinct CDR3 sequences, and 93% of these were observed just once. Jointly, the top ten make up roughly 0.072% of the sample.

Worth noting for this clonotype: What this receptor recognizes is not known. No base-level quality is on record; no much larger clone is a single base apart.

The germline V gene (reference sequence) supplies CDR1 LGHDT and CDR2 YNNKEL. After removal of 4 bases from V and 3 bases from J, the junction retains 5 bases not matched to a gene. The CDR3 measures 14 amino acids from cysteine to phenylalanine. Of all the DNA, just the CDR3 is kept, 42 bases in frame from base 1. Material for sequencing was CD4+ T cells from PBMCs. The chain is encoded by TRBV3-1 joined to TRBJ2-7; 8 nucleotides in the junction match TRBD2. This receptor was obtained from a human donor with multiple sclerosis. This receptor has the CDR3 CASSPSSGYYEQYF. The nucleotide sequence is TGTGCCAGCAGCCCCTCTAGCGGGTACTACGAGCAGTACTTC.